A single sample gave rise to the 10 T cell receptor beta chains below, sequenced in a study of T cells in Graves' hyperthyroidism and ophthalmopathy (dated by TCRdb to between 2018 and 2020). Receptor amplification or capture employed multiplex PCR. Data came from an Illumina HiSeq 2000. TCR beta CDR3 regions were amplified from RNA transcripts. The first round of RT-PCR for the TCR CDR3 was performed with the HTBI primer set and the Qiagen OneStep RT-PCR kit. TCRdb reprocessed the public reads (quality trimming at Q25 with fastp, clone calling with MiXCR) and kept in-frame beta chains. Every distinct CDR3 protein forms one entry, paired with its most common genes and DNA. A total of roughly 250,000 distinct CDR3 sequences appear in this sample, about a sixth of them only once. The ten biggest clones cover 28% of the sample. The sample comprised blood. The receptors come from a woman between 18 and 29 years old with Graves' ophthalmopathy.

The chain combines TRBV20-1 with TRBJ1-1; D remains ambiguous. The CDR3 consists of 13 residues. Germline V gene lookup returns CDR1 DFQATT and CDR2 SNEGSKA (reference sequence). V lost 3 bases to trimming and J lost 1 base, with 9 bases between them. CDR3 in DNA: TGCAGTGCTAGTGTTTTGGGGAACACTGAAGCTTTCTTT. Translated, it gives CSASVLGNTEAFF.

The rearrangement uses TRBV6-1 and TRBJ1-4; D call uncertain. V was clipped by 2 bases and J by 7 bases, with 14 bases between them. The V gene's germline CDR1 is MNHNS and CDR2 SASEGT. The CDR3 is 15 residues long. The CDR3 sequence is CASSEIGKRTEKLFF. The CDR3, as DNA: TGTGCCAGCAGTGAAATAGGTAAAAGAACTGAAAAACTGTTTTTT.

This clonotype appeared many times. The chain recombines TRBV5-6 with TRBJ1-1, with 7 bases that match TRBD1. This CDR3 contains 13 residues. Per the germline V gene, CDR1 is SGHDT and CDR2 is YYEEEE. V lost 7 bases and J lost 4; bases outside the gene matches: 7. As DNA, the CDR3 is TGTGCCAGCGGAAGGGGGCAGGGCACTGAAGCTTTCTTT. Translating gives CASGRGQGTEAFF.

This clonotype occurred many times. The genes are TRBV19 and TRBJ1-2; tentatively, D is TRBD1 (6 bases). The germline CDR1 and CDR2 sequences are LNHDA and SQIVND (reference sequence). V lost 3 bases to trimming and J lost 6 bases, with 14 bases between them. The CDR3 sequence is 14 residues long. This CDR3 is CASSMQGYEDGYTF. Written as DNA, the CDR3 is TGTGCCAGTAGTATGCAGGGGTATGAAGATGGCTACACCTTC.

This clonotype was seen at least ten times. This sequence joins TRBV5-8 and TRBJ2-1; 9 bases are a match to TRBD2. With V trimmed by 4 bases and J by 7 bases, 9 bases remained unmatched. The germline gives CDR1 SGHTS, CDR2 YDEGEE. The CDR3 runs 15 residues. The CDR3 spells CASSVLAGVQNEQFF. CDR3 bases: TGTGCCAGCAGCGTTTTAGCGGGAGTACAGAATGAGCAGTTCTTC.

This clonotype was seen many times. This chain links TRBV28 with TRBJ1-5, with D unresolved. This CDR3 has 13 amino acids. V was trimmed by 2 bases and J by 4 bases, leaving 6 bases between them. The V gene's germline CDR1 is MDHEN and CDR2 SYDVKM. CDR3 residues: CASSLDLNQPQHF. The CDR3 DNA is TGTGCCAGCAGTTTAGACCTGAATCAGCCCCAGCATTTT. The complete variable domain, with remaining parts taken from reference TRBV28 and TRBJ1-5, reads DVKVTQSSRYLVKRTGEKVFLECVQDMDHENMFWYRQDPGLGLRLIYFSYDVKMKEKGDIPEGYSVSREKKERFSLILESASTNQTSMYLCASSLDLNQPQHFGDGTRLSIL.

In its sample, this clonotype was seen many times. The chain's CDR3 is CASSVQGTDTQYF. The CDR3 coding sequence is TGTGCCAGCAGCGTACAGGGTACAGATACGCAGTATTTT. This rearrangement joins TRBV2 to TRBJ2-3; possibly TRBD1 for D (6 bases). From germline, CDR1 is SNHLY and CDR2 FYNNEI. V was shortened by 6 bases and J by 3 bases, with 10 bases between the two germline ends. The CDR3 is 13 residues long.

The V call is TRBV6-1, the J call TRBJ2-1; 7 positions agree with TRBD2. Trimming took 6 bases from V and 9 from J; bases not matched to a gene: 5. The CDR3 runs to 12 residues. Germline loops: CDR1 MNHNS, CDR2 SASEGT. The CDR3, as DNA: TGTGCCAGCAGCGCGACTAGCTTTGAGCAGTTCTTC. This encodes CASSATSFEQFF.

This clonotype was counted at least ten times. The V call is TRBV7-9, the J call TRBJ1-5, with D possibly matching TRBD1 (5 bases). This CDR3 has 13 amino acids. V was trimmed by 5 bases and J by 9 bases, leaving 14 bases between them. Germline values: CDR1 SEHNR, CDR2 FQNEAQ (reference sequence). The CDR3 reads CASSPMGLRPQHF. The CDR3 nucleotides read TGTGCCAGCAGCCCCATGGGGCTCCGGCCCCAGCATTTT.

J is TRBJ2-5 and V is TRBV11-2, with 9 nucleotides matching TRBD2. This CDR3 has 15 residues. V shed 5 bases, J shed 1 base, and the junction held 5 bases outside the gene matches. Germline V CDR1 and CDR2: SGHAT, FQNNGV. CDR3 sequence: CASSGSGGFQETQYF. The CDR3 DNA reads as TGTGCCAGCAGCGGGAGCGGGGGGTTCCAAGAGACCCAGTACTTC.